A selection of T cell receptor beta chains follows, all from one sample in a study of blood T cell repertoires in COVID-19. The repertoire was sequenced with immunoSEQ multiplex PCR; TCRdb's copy has only in-frame clones and lacks some. This table holds about 97,000 clones, about 90% found once. Sequenced: peripheral blood. The receptors were sampled from a man between 18 and 35 years old with acute or convalescent COVID-19. CDR3s include the opening cysteine and the closing phenylalanine or tryptophan. Each record gives: V gene, D gene, J gene, clone size, CDR3 protein, CDR3 DNA. A D gene is named only where the DNA matches it firmly. Clone sizes are given selectively: once, few, many, or a class where the clone is expanded.

TRBV2	.	TRBJ1-2	.	CASSEGGSANYGYTF	TGTGCCAGCAGTGAGGGGGGATCAGCTAACTATGGCTACACCTTC
TRBV19	TRBD1	TRBJ1-5	.	CASSMSRGQNFYGNQPQHF	TGTGCCAGTAGTATGAGCAGGGGACAGAATTTTTACGGCAATCAGCCCCAGCATTTT
TRBV7-9	TRBD2	TRBJ2-1	.	CASSLEVLAGYDEQFF	TGTGCCAGCAGCTTAGAGGTTCTAGCGGGGTACGATGAGCAGTTCTTC
TRBV12-3/TRBV12-4	.	TRBJ1-2	.	CASSMTVMRYTF	TGTGCCAGCAGTATGACAGTAATGAGGTACACCTTC
TRBV7-6	.	TRBJ1-4	.	CASSLALGAGILATNEKLFF	TGTGCCAGCAGCTTAGCGCTGGGGGCAGGGATACTTGCAACTAATGAAAAACTGTTTTTT
TRBV27	.	TRBJ1-2	.	CASSSHSRDKDYGYTF	TGTGCCAGCAGTTCCCATTCCCGGGACAAAGACTATGGCTACACCTTC
TRBV5-1	TRBD2	TRBJ2-7	once	CASSLLAGAYEQYF	TGCGCCAGCAGCTTATTAGCGGGTGCCTACGAGCAGTACTTC
TRBV2	TRBD2	TRBJ2-5	few	CASSGTSGQETQYF	TGTGCCAGCAGTGGGACTAGCGGCCAAGAGACCCAGTACTTC
TRBV27	.	TRBJ2-3	.	CASRPLSVSTDTQYF	TGTGCCAGCAGACCCTTGAGTGTGAGCACAGATACGCAGTATTTT
TRBV5-8	TRBD2	TRBJ2-2	.	CASSLGLAGFGELFF	TGTGCCAGCAGCTTGGGACTAGCGGGATTCGGGGAGCTGTTTTTT
TRBV4-1	.	TRBJ1-5	once	CASSQDGERQPQHF	TGCGCCAGCAGCCAAGATGGGGAGCGTCAGCCCCAGCATTTT
TRBV13	TRBD1	TRBJ1-6	once	CASSSKPGTGNSPLHF	TGTGCCAGCAGTTCTAAACCCGGGACAGGGAATTCACCCCTCCACTTT